This TCR beta chain was sequenced in a study of blood T cell repertoires in COVID-19. Across the whole study: The United States, Italy and Spain provided the acute and convalescent COVID-19 samples. In each case, the material was cDNA or gDNA derived from T cells, B-cell-depleted T cells, or PBMCs.

In the source study's methods: From reference gene primer amplification, estimates of nucleated cell counts were derived. The method was immunoSEQ multiplex PCR; TCRdb's version includes in-frame clones alone and lacks a portion of them. That table furnishes V, J and clone size, whereas the DNA furnished D and trimming. Among some 300,000 clones listed, approximately 86% were seen once. The sequencing sample was made of peripheral blood. The TCR originated in a man between 65 and 85 years old with acute or convalescent COVID-19.

CDR3 in DNA: TGTGCCAGCAGTCTAGGCACAGATACGCAGTATTTT. This codes for CASSLGTDTQYF. The chain links TRBV6-5 to TRBJ2-3; D unclear. V shed 5 bases and J shed 1 base, with 4 bases lying between them. Looked up from germline, CDR1 is MNHEY and CDR2 is SVGAGI. This CDR3 spans 12 amino acids.